The T cell receptor (beta chain) under discussion was sequenced for a study of T cell repertoires in cytomegalovirus infection. Study-wide context: TCR beta signatures that were public indicated CMV infection and matching HLA type. Notes on the study in general: Clonotype analysis showed dominance of the ex vivo response by HLA-C-restricted CMV-specific TCR beta clonotypes. Carriers of CMV and the relevant HLA type were discriminated by public TCR beta frequency.

TCRdb passed the reads through MiXCR, listing each CDR3 protein once. The sample contains fewer than 350,000 distinct CDR3 sequences, more than 8% of which appear only once. After removal of 8 bases from V and 8 bases from J, the junction contained 2 bases not matched to a gene. Per germline, CDR1 LNHNV and CDR2 YYDKDF (reference sequence). The CDR3 has 11 amino acids. In this sample, this clonotype turned up a few times. The antigen is unknown. The TCR comes from a human donor in good health (CMV status not recorded). Some clones in this sample may be carry-over from other donors' samples. The chain has TRBV15 and TRBJ2-1; 8 bases are shared with TRBD2. Material for sequencing was PBMCs. For the CDR3, the DNA is TGTGCCACCCAGCGGGAGTATGAGCAGTTCTTC. It translates to CATQREYEQFF.